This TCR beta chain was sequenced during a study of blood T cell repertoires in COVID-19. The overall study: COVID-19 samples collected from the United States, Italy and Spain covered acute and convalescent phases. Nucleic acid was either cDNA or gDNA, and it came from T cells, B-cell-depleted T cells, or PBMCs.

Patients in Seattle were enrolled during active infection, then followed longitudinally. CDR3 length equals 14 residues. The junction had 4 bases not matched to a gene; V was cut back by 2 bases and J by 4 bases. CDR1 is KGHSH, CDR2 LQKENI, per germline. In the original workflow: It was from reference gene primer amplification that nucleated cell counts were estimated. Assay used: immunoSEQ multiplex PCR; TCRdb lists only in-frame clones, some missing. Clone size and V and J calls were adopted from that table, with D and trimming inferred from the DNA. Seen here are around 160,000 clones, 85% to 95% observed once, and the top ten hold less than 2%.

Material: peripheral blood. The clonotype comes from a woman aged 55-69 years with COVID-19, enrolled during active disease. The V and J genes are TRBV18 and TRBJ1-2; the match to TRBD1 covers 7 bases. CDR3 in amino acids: CASSPSGQFYGYTF. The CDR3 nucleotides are TGTGCCAGCTCACCATCGGGACAGTTCTATGGCTACACCTTC.